Sequencing of this T cell receptor beta chain was carried out in a study of blood T cell repertoires in COVID-19. Study-level information: Acute and convalescent COVID-19 specimens originated in the United States, Italy and Spain. In each case, the material was cDNA or gDNA derived from T cells, B-cell-depleted T cells, or PBMCs.

The V end was cut by 5 bases, the J end by 4 bases, with 18 bases between. CDR3 length: 15 residues. Germline lookup yields CDR1 SGHVS and CDR2 FQNEAQ. Authors' analysis steps: Amplification from reference gene primers served as the basis for estimated nucleated cell counts. TCRdb keeps only in-frame clones here, not all; method: immunoSEQ multiplex PCR. V, J and clone size are taken as reported in that table, and D and trimming were inferred from the DNA itself. This repertoire shows 95,000 to 110,000 clones, approximately 84% found once; its top ten account for roughly 4.6%. Input material: peripheral blood. The receptor comes from a human donor in a cohort sampled during active COVID-19. The rearrangement uses TRBV7-8 and TRBJ2-7; maybe TRBD1 (6 bases). The CDR3 spells CASSLPGQTVYEQYF. CDR3 coding DNA: TGTGCCAGCAGCCTACCGGGACAAACCGTTTACGAGCAGTACTTC.